The rows below give T cell receptor beta chains drawn from one sample of a study of cytomegalovirus exposure and HLA in healthy donors. Profiled with immunoSEQ multiplex PCR; TCRdb holds only in-frame clones, not every one. This repertoire comprises 53,000 or so clones; its ten largest clones make up roughly 12%. The specimen sequenced was PBMCs. The receptors were sampled from a man aged 18 to 30 in good health and CMV-seropositive. The CDR3 runs from the conserved cysteine through the conserved F or W. The D gene is left open where the match is weak.

j_call d_call v_call cdr3_aa cdr3_nt
TRBJ2-1 TRBD1 TRBV19 CASNPTGSPYNEQFF TGTGCCAGTAACCCGACAGGGTCCCCCTACAATGAGCAGTTCTTC
TRBJ1-5 . TRBV4-1 CASSQAYQPQHF TGCGCCAGCAGCCAAGCCTATCAGCCCCAGCATTTT
TRBJ2-5 . TRBV7-3 CASSFDRGETQYF TGTGCCAGCAGCTTCGACCGCGGGGAGACCCAGTACTTC
TRBJ1-6 . TRBV5-4 CASSLGQPLSNSPLHF TGTGCCAGCAGCTTGGGACAACCCCTCTCCAATTCACCCCTCCACTTT
TRBJ2-7 TRBD1 TRBV28 CASSEGTADSYEQYF TGTGCCAGCAGTGAAGGGACAGCAGACTCCTACGAGCAGTACTTC
TRBJ2-2 TRBD2 TRBV5-4 CASSLRGVGELFF TGTGCCAGCAGCTTGCGGGGGGTCGGGGAGCTGTTTTTT
TRBJ2-1 . TRBV7-9 CASSPSGGNSYNEQFF TGTGCCAGCAGCCCCTCTGGCGGCAACTCCTACAATGAGCAGTTCTTC
TRBJ2-3 TRBD2 TRBV5-1 CASSFNGRATDTQYF TGCGCCAGCAGCTTCAACGGGAGGGCCACAGATACGCAGTATTTT
TRBJ2-1 . TRBV6-4 CASSGGMGQFF TGTGCCAGCAGCGGCGGGATGGGGCAGTTCTTC
TRBJ2-3 . TRBV21-1 CASSYKRGTGRSVKDTQYF TGTGCCAGCAGCTATAAGCGGGGGACAGGGAGGAGTGTAAAAGATACGCAGTATTTT
TRBJ2-7 TRBD2 TRBV2 CASGDPGLESTEQYF TGTGCCAGCGGAGATCCGGGACTAGAGTCCACGGAGCAGTACTTC
TRBJ1-3 TRBD1 TRBV14 CASSQVSYKTGPHTIYF TGTGCCAGCAGCCAAGTGAGCTATAAGACAGGGCCCCACACCATATATTTT
TRBJ2-7 . TRBV11-2 CASSLVRVPEQYF TGTGCCAGCAGCTTAGTCCGGGTTCCTGAGCAGTACTTC
TRBJ2-2 . TRBV28 CASSVSQTGELFF TGTGCCAGCAGTGTCTCTCAGACCGGGGAGCTGTTTTTT
TRBJ2-1 TRBD2 TRBV11-2 CASSEGRVRFYNEQFF TGTGCCAGCAGCGAAGGGAGGGTACGATTCTACAATGAGCAGTTCTTC
TRBJ1-5 TRBD1 TRBV28 CASNPPGRGQVGNQPQHF TGTGCCAGCAACCCCCCCGGCCGGGGACAGGTGGGGAATCAGCCCCAGCATTTT
TRBJ1-1 . TRBV6-5 CASSRDSIEAFF TGTGCCAGCAGCCGAGACAGCATTGAAGCTTTCTTT
TRBJ1-2 TRBD1 TRBV5-6 CASSLGGTGVGSYGYTF TGTGCCAGCAGCTTGGGTGGCACAGGGGTCGGAAGCTATGGCTACACCTTC
TRBJ2-2 TRBD2 TRBV28 CASGRLATGTGELFF TGTGCCAGCGGCCGACTAGCGACGGGCACCGGGGAGCTGTTTTTT
TRBJ2-6 . TRBV5-4 CASTLGGGMSGANVLTF TGTGCCAGCACCCTAGGGGGGGGAATGTCTGGGGCCAACGTCCTGACTTTC
TRBJ2-2 . TRBV27 CASTYSIQNTGELFF TGTGCCAGCACCTATAGCATACAGAACACCGGGGAGCTGTTTTTT
TRBJ2-1 TRBD2 TRBV11-3 CASSTERESGEQFF TGTGCCAGCAGTACCGAGCGGGAGAGTGGTGAGCAGTTCTTC
TRBJ1-2 . TRBV19 CASSTRDSVISNYGYTF TGTGCCAGTAGTACCCGTGACAGCGTTATATCTAACTATGGCTACACCTTC
TRBJ2-2 TRBD2 TRBV9 CASSHEVAGENTGELFF TGTGCCAGCAGCCACGAGGTTGCGGGGGAGAACACCGGGGAGCTGTTTTTT
TRBJ2-3 . TRBV5-6 CASSFRSSTDTQYF TGTGCCAGCAGCTTCCGTTCTAGCACAGATACGCAGTATTTT
TRBJ1-4 TRBD1 TRBV19 CASSITGGGVEKLFF TGTGCCAGTAGTATAACAGGGGGAGGAGTTGAAAAACTGTTTTTT
TRBJ2-2 . TRBV4-1 CASSLGWAGELFF TGCGCCAGCAGCCTCGGGTGGGCCGGGGAGCTGTTTTTT
TRBJ2-3 TRBD1 TRBV5-1 CASSSTGAARADTQYF TGCGCCAGCAGCTCTACAGGGGCCGCCCGTGCGGATACGCAGTATTTT
TRBJ2-1 . TRBV9 CASSVEGGASSYNEQFF TGTGCCAGCAGCGTAGAGGGGGGGGCTAGCTCCTACAATGAGCAGTTCTTC
TRBJ1-3 . TRBV7-9 CASNDIYQGENTIYF TGTGCCAGCAACGACATCTACCAGGGTGAAAACACCATATATTTT
TRBJ2-2 . TRBV6-1 CASSADLWANTGELFF TGTGCCAGCAGTGCCGACCTTTGGGCTAACACCGGGGAGCTGTTTTTT
TRBJ2-7 TRBD2 TRBV6-6 CASSGTTSYEQYF TGTGCCAGCAGCGGGACTACCTCCTACGAGCAGTACTTC
TRBJ1-5 . TRBV9 CASSVGAYQPQHF TGTGCCAGCAGCGTAGGTGCGTATCAGCCCCAGCATTTT
TRBJ2-5 . TRBV6-1 CASSGMEFYQETQYF TGTGCCAGCAGTGGAATGGAGTTTTACCAAGAGACCCAGTACTTC
TRBJ2-2 TRBD2 TRBV19 CASSSGLAGGLGTGELFF TGTGCCAGTAGTTCGGGACTAGCGGGAGGGCTAGGCACCGGGGAGCTGTTTTTT
TRBJ2-6 TRBD1 TRBV6-4 CASGGLTGTSVGANVLTF TGTGCCAGCGGTGGACTGACAGGGACATCGGTTGGGGCCAACGTCCTGACTTTC
TRBJ2-4 . TRBV19 CASSIATVQYF TGTGCCAGTAGTATAGCGACAGTGCAGTACTTC
TRBJ2-2 TRBD1 TRBV4-1 CASSQPRRDRAGELFF TGCGCCAGCAGCCAACCCCGGAGGGACAGGGCGGGGGAGCTGTTTTTT
TRBJ2-2 . TRBV27 CASSFSAANTGELFF TGTGCCAGCAGTTTTTCGGCGGCGAACACCGGGGAGCTGTTTTTT
TRBJ1-1 TRBD1 TRBV25-1 CASSAPQGENTEAFF TGTGCCAGCAGTGCGCCTCAGGGGGAGAACACTGAAGCTTTCTTT
TRBJ1-1 . TRBV27 CASSFQFHTEAFF TGTGCCAGCAGTTTCCAGTTTCACACTGAAGCTTTCTTT
TRBJ1-3 . TRBV5-1 CASSLAGAGNTIYF TGCGCCAGCAGCTTGGCAGGGGCTGGAAACACCATATATTTT
TRBJ2-1 . TRBV6-6 CASSYSSGQPEQFF TGTGCCAGCAGTTACTCCTCCGGACAGCCCGAGCAGTTCTTC
TRBJ2-1 . TRBV6-1 CASSETEWIHIYNEQFF TGTGCCAGCAGTGAAACGGAGTGGATTCATATTTACAATGAGCAGTTCTTC
TRBJ2-1 . TRBV6-5 CASSYSGDSYNEQFF TGTGCCAGCAGTTACTCAGGGGATTCCTACAATGAGCAGTTCTTC
TRBJ1-5 . TRBV5-5 CASSLRGGSSQPQHF TGTGCCAGCAGCTTGCGTGGAGGGTCCTCTCAGCCCCAGCATTTT
TRBJ2-5 . TRBV11-2 CASSSIGSMKTQYF TGTGCCAGCAGCTCAATTGGGAGTATGAAGACCCAGTACTTC
TRBJ1-1 . TRBV6-1 CAAGEPTEAFF TGTGCCGCGGGGGAACCCACTGAAGCTTTCTTT
TRBJ2-7 . TRBV7-9 CASSLALTVPLSYEQYF TGTGCCAGCAGCTTAGCCCTCACAGTTCCACTCTCCTACGAGCAGTACTTC
TRBJ1-1 . TRBV15 CATSRDKHHNTEAFF TGTGCCACCAGCAGAGATAAGCACCACAACACTGAAGCTTTCTTT
TRBJ2-7 . TRBV6-1 CASSEALPRSSYEQYF TGTGCCAGCAGTGAAGCGCTTCCTAGGAGCTCCTACGAGCAGTACTTC
TRBJ1-2 . TRBV10-2 CASSVRGGCTF TGCGCCAGCAGTGTTAGGGGTGGCTGCACCTTC
TRBJ2-1 . TRBV25-1 CASKEGTVNEQFF TGTGCCAGCAAGGAGGGAACGGTGAATGAGCAGTTCTTC
TRBJ2-1 . TRBV28 CASNKGSVNEQFF TGTGCCAGCAACAAAGGTAGCGTCAATGAGCAGTTCTTC